The rows below give T cell receptor beta chains drawn from one sample of a study of cytomegalovirus exposure and HLA in healthy donors. Here immunoSEQ multiplex PCR was the method, and the copy in TCRdb shows in-frame clones only, minus some. This sample has 150,000 or so clones; more than 75% occur once, and the top ten carry about an eighth. The sequencing input was PBMCs. These receptors originate from a woman in her 40s in good health and CMV-seronegative. Both conserved end residues are part of each CDR3. The D gene is left open where the match is weak. Size tells how often a clone was seen (once, few, many) or the class of an expanded clone, and some rows leave it out.

clone_size	v_call	d_call	j_call	cdr3_aa	cdr3_nt
few	TRBV6-1	TRBD1	TRBJ1-1	CATYRQGTEAFF	TGTGCCACCTACAGACAGGGCACTGAAGCTTTCTTT
-	TRBV5-4	TRBD2	TRBJ2-7	CASSLGGGRDYEQYF	TGTGCCAGCAGCTTGGGGGGCGGGAGGGACTACGAGCAGTACTTC
-	TRBV7-9	-	TRBJ2-7	CSSSLSYEQYF	TGTTCCAGCAGCCTGAGTTACGAGCAGTACTTC
once	TRBV12-5	-	TRBJ1-2	CASGDPTNYGYTF	TGTGCTAGTGGCGATCCTACTAACTATGGCTACACCTTC
-	TRBV15	-	TRBJ2-1	CATSRGDGSLDEQFF	TGTGCCACCAGCAGGGGGGACGGGAGTCTCGATGAGCAGTTCTTC
-	TRBV11-3	-	TRBJ2-1	CASSSRPDSPYNEQFF	TGTGCCAGCAGCTCCCGCCCCGACAGCCCTTACAATGAGCAGTTCTTC
-	TRBV11-3	TRBD2	TRBJ2-1	CASSLRRGGSGDEQFF	TGTGCCAGCAGCTTAAGGCGGGGGGGTTCAGGAGATGAGCAGTTCTTC
few	TRBV19	TRBD1	TRBJ1-6	CASSTGTGVIGDNSPLHF	TGTGCCAGTAGTACCGGGACAGGGGTAATTGGGGATAATTCACCCCTCCACTTT
-	TRBV11-2	TRBD1	TRBJ1-2	CASSQGQGAYGYTF	TGTGCCAGCAGTCAAGGACAGGGGGCTTATGGCTACACCTTC
-	TRBV13	-	TRBJ1-2	CASSLVDSNYGYTF	TGTGCCAGCAGCTTAGTGGACAGTAACTATGGCTACACCTTC
-	TRBV28	-	TRBJ2-1	CASSLSGEQFF	TGTGCCAGCAGTTTATCGGGGGAGCAGTTCTTC
-	TRBV7-8	TRBD1	TRBJ1-2	CASSSDRVYGYTF	TGTGCCAGCAGCTCGGACAGGGTCTATGGCTACACCTTC
few	TRBV5-6	TRBD1	TRBJ1-2	CASSLNRGYGYTF	TGTGCCAGCAGCTTGAACAGGGGCTATGGCTACACCTTC
-	TRBV30	-	TRBJ2-7	CAWSAGESSYEQYF	TGTGCCTGGAGTGCCGGGGAGAGCTCCTACGAGCAGTACTTC
-	TRBV28	-	TRBJ2-7	CASSLYGGWGEQYF	TGTGCCAGCAGTTTATACGGGGGATGGGGAGAGCAGTACTTC
once	TRBV5-4	-	TRBJ2-7	CASSLDRDGDYEQYF	TGTGCCAGCAGCTTGGACAGGGATGGTGACTACGAGCAGTACTTC
-	TRBV5-4	TRBD2	TRBJ2-1	CASRSGGARDEQFF	TGTGCCAGCCGAAGCGGGGGGGCCCGGGATGAGCAGTTCTTC
few	TRBV5-5	-	TRBJ1-5	CASSLARGARDSNQPQHF	TGTGCCAGCAGCTTGGCTCGGGGGGCTCGAGATAGCAATCAGCCCCAGCATTTT
few	TRBV5-1	-	TRBJ1-4	CASSQTAINEKLFF	TGCGCCAGCAGCCAGACAGCGATTAATGAAAAACTGTTTTTT
-	TRBV6-1	-	TRBJ2-7	CASSETKEQYF	TGTGCCAGCAGTGAAACTAAAGAGCAGTACTTC
-	TRBV28	-	TRBJ1-1	CASSLTVVGTEAFF	TGTGCCAGCAGTTTAACAGTCGTGGGCACTGAAGCTTTCTTT
few	TRBV21-1	-	TRBJ1-2	CASSEGGQGYGYTF	TGTGCCAGCAGCGAGGGGGGACAGGGCTATGGCTACACCTTC